A selection of T cell receptor beta chains follows, all from one sample in a study of early T cells in non-severe SARS-CoV-2 infection. Each CDR3 protein gets one entry after TCRdb re-called the 5' RACE reads with MiXCR. The table records approximately 63,000 distinct CDR3 sequences, 5.9% of them present only once. The sample here was whole blood, taken at baseline. These receptors were obtained from an adult who was a healthcare worker with PCR-confirmed SARS-CoV-2 infection or an uninfected control (not recorded which). CDR3s include the opening cysteine and the closing phenylalanine or tryptophan. The D gene is left open where the match is weak. Expanded clones get a size class; other rows say once, few or many, or leave the size out.

j_gene: TRBJ1-5; abundance: few; d_gene: -; v_gene: TRBV6-6; CDR3nt: TGTGCCAGCAAGGGAGGGGGGAATCAGCCCCAGCATTTT; CDR3aa: CASKGGGNQPQHF
j_gene: TRBJ2-3; abundance: many; d_gene: -; v_gene: TRBV28; CDR3nt: TGTGCCAGTAACAGGGATTATACGCAGTATTTT; CDR3aa: CASNRDYTQYF
j_gene: TRBJ2-7; abundance: many; d_gene: TRBD2; v_gene: TRBV4-2; CDR3nt: TGTGCCAGCAGCCAAGCCCCGGTCCCTAGCGGGAGATCGCTGGTGGTCTCCGAGCAGTACTTC; CDR3aa: CASSQAPVPSGRSLVVSEQYF
j_gene: TRBJ2-1; abundance: few; d_gene: -; v_gene: TRBV6-5; CDR3nt: TGTGCCAGCAGATCCTTTAGTTTTGCTGGGTACAATGAGCAGTTCTTC; CDR3aa: CASRSFSFAGYNEQFF
j_gene: TRBJ1-2; abundance: many; d_gene: -; v_gene: TRBV20-1; CDR3nt: TGCAGTGCTAGGTTGCAGGGTGGCTATGGCTACACCTTC; CDR3aa: CSARLQGGYGYTF
j_gene: TRBJ2-7; abundance: many; d_gene: -; v_gene: TRBV12-3/TRBV12-4; CDR3nt: TGTGCCAGCAGTCCCTCCTACGAGCAGTACTTC; CDR3aa: CASSPSYEQYF
j_gene: TRBJ1-1; abundance: -; d_gene: -; v_gene: TRBV2; CDR3nt: TGTGCCAGCAGTGTTGGTTATGGGGGGCTGCGGACTGAAGCTTTCTTT; CDR3aa: CASSVGYGGLRTEAFF
j_gene: TRBJ1-1; abundance: many; d_gene: TRBD1; v_gene: TRBV7-8; CDR3nt: TGTGCCAGCAGCGGACAGGTGAACACTGAAGCTTTCTTT; CDR3aa: CASSGQVNTEAFF
j_gene: TRBJ1-2; abundance: -; d_gene: TRBD1; v_gene: TRBV10-3; CDR3nt: TGTGCCATCAGTGAGTCGAGGGGGCTAGACTATGGCTACACCTTC; CDR3aa: CAISESRGLDYGYTF
j_gene: TRBJ2-3; abundance: few; d_gene: -; v_gene: TRBV4-1; CDR3nt: TGCGCCAGCAGCCGGGTCGGGACAGATACGCAGTATTTT; CDR3aa: CASSRVGTDTQYF
j_gene: TRBJ1-1; abundance: many; d_gene: -; v_gene: TRBV18; CDR3nt: TGTGCCAGCTCAAGGGAACAGAACACTGAAGCTTTCTTT; CDR3aa: CASSREQNTEAFF
j_gene: TRBJ1-2; abundance: many; d_gene: TRBD1; v_gene: TRBV2; CDR3nt: TGTGCCAGCAGTGGAACAGGGGAGGGCGGCTACACCTTC; CDR3aa: CASSGTGEGGYTF
j_gene: TRBJ2-4; abundance: many; d_gene: -; v_gene: TRBV4-2; CDR3nt: TGTGCCAGCAGCCAAGTAGCGTATCTAGCCAAAAACATTCAGTACTTC; CDR3aa: CASSQVAYLAKNIQYF
j_gene: TRBJ2-7; abundance: few; d_gene: -; v_gene: TRBV7-6; CDR3nt: TGTGCCAGCAGCTTAGGGGGGATACAGAACGAGCAGTACTTC; CDR3aa: CASSLGGIQNEQYF
j_gene: TRBJ1-1; abundance: many; d_gene: -; v_gene: TRBV27; CDR3nt: TGTGCCAGCAGCGCGGTGGGACAAGGCGGCCCTGAAGCTTTCTTT; CDR3aa: CASSAVGQGGPEAFF
j_gene: TRBJ1-1; abundance: many; d_gene: -; v_gene: TRBV30; CDR3nt: TGTGCCTGGAGTTGGCGAAGGAACACTGAAGCTTTCTTT; CDR3aa: CAWSWRRNTEAFF
j_gene: TRBJ1-1; abundance: many; d_gene: -; v_gene: TRBV18; CDR3nt: TGTGCCAGCTCACCACAACGGGACACTAACACTGAAGCTTTCTTT; CDR3aa: CASSPQRDTNTEAFF
j_gene: TRBJ1-1; abundance: many; d_gene: -; v_gene: TRBV6-6; CDR3nt: TGTGCCAGCACGCGGATTTGGGGTACTGAAGCTTTCTTT; CDR3aa: CASTRIWGTEAFF
j_gene: TRBJ2-3; abundance: -; d_gene: -; v_gene: TRBV24-1; CDR3nt: TGTGCCACCCGAAAGAACTCCCCCACAGATACGCAGTATTTT; CDR3aa: CATRKNSPTDTQYF
j_gene: TRBJ2-3; abundance: -; d_gene: -; v_gene: TRBV9; CDR3nt: TGTGCCAGCAGCGCCCTGAGGGGGGTCGATACGCAGTATTTT; CDR3aa: CASSALRGVDTQYF
j_gene: TRBJ1-1; abundance: few; d_gene: -; v_gene: TRBV6-6; CDR3nt: TGTGCCAGCAGTTACTCAAGACAGGCGGGGGCTGAAGCTTTCTTT; CDR3aa: CASSYSRQAGAEAFF
j_gene: TRBJ2-1; abundance: few; d_gene: -; v_gene: TRBV20-1; CDR3nt: TGCAGTGCTCAAGTGAGCAGTGGGGTTCTGGATGAGCAGTTCTTC; CDR3aa: CSAQVSSGVLDEQFF
j_gene: TRBJ2-3; abundance: many; d_gene: -; v_gene: TRBV25-1; CDR3nt: TGTGCCAGCATCGGGTCAGGACATACAGATACGCAGTATTTT; CDR3aa: CASIGSGHTDTQYF
j_gene: TRBJ2-7; abundance: many; d_gene: TRBD2; v_gene: TRBV7-8; CDR3nt: TGTGCCAGCAGCCCGTTAGCGGGAGAAGACGAGCAGTACTTC; CDR3aa: CASSPLAGEDEQYF
j_gene: TRBJ1-1; abundance: many; d_gene: TRBD1; v_gene: TRBV28; CDR3nt: TGTGCCAGCAGTCCATCGACAGGGTCGGGAACTGAAGCTTTCTTT; CDR3aa: CASSPSTGSGTEAFF
j_gene: TRBJ2-2; abundance: many; d_gene: TRBD2; v_gene: TRBV12-3/TRBV12-4; CDR3nt: TGTGCCAGCAGGAGGACTAGTAGGAACACCGGGGAGCTGTTTTTT; CDR3aa: CASRRTSRNTGELFF
j_gene: TRBJ1-3; abundance: many; d_gene: -; v_gene: TRBV5-5; CDR3nt: TGTGCCAGCAGCTTGGGCAACTCTGGAAACACCATATATTTT; CDR3aa: CASSLGNSGNTIYF
j_gene: TRBJ2-7; abundance: many; d_gene: -; v_gene: TRBV15; CDR3nt: TGTGCCACCAGCAACAGGGTAACCGACGAGCAGTACTTC; CDR3aa: CATSNRVTDEQYF
j_gene: TRBJ2-7; abundance: -; d_gene: -; v_gene: TRBV25-1; CDR3nt: TGTGCCAGCAGTGAATCTGGTGTCCACGAGCAGTACTTC; CDR3aa: CASSESGVHEQYF
j_gene: TRBJ2-4; abundance: few; d_gene: -; v_gene: TRBV29-1; CDR3nt: TGCAGCGTTGAAGACCGCAGGGAATTCAAAAACATTCAGTACTTC; CDR3aa: CSVEDRREFKNIQYF
j_gene: TRBJ2-1; abundance: -; d_gene: -; v_gene: TRBV18; CDR3nt: TGTGCCAGCTCCAGAAGCGGAGATGAGCAGTTCTTC; CDR3aa: CASSRSGDEQFF
j_gene: TRBJ2-7; abundance: many; d_gene: TRBD1; v_gene: TRBV12-3/TRBV12-4; CDR3nt: TGTGCCAGCAGTTTAAGGGGACAGGGTCCCTACGAGCAGTACTTC; CDR3aa: CASSLRGQGPYEQYF
j_gene: TRBJ1-5; abundance: many; d_gene: -; v_gene: TRBV15; CDR3nt: TGTGCCACCAGCAGAGGTGGCTCGCCCCAGCATTTT; CDR3aa: CATSRGGSPQHF
j_gene: TRBJ2-7; abundance: many; d_gene: -; v_gene: TRBV7-9; CDR3nt: TGTGCCAGCAGCTTACCGGACTACTCCTACGAGCAGTACTTC; CDR3aa: CASSLPDYSYEQYF
j_gene: TRBJ2-7; abundance: few; d_gene: -; v_gene: TRBV29-1; CDR3nt: TGCAGCGTTGAAGGGGGCAACTCCTACGAGCAGTACTTC; CDR3aa: CSVEGGNSYEQYF
j_gene: TRBJ1-1; abundance: -; d_gene: TRBD1; v_gene: TRBV20-1; CDR3nt: TGCAGTGCAAACAGGGGTGGGAACACTGAAGCTTTCTTT; CDR3aa: CSANRGGNTEAFF